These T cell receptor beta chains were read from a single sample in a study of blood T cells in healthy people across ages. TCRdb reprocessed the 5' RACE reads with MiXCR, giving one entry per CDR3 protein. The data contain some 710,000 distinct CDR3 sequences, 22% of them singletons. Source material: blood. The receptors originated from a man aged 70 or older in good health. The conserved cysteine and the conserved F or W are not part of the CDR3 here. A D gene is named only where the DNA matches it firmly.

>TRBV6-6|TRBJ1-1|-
ASSFSGPSSAAF
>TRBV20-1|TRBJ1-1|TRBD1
SAQARDRGRWTEAF
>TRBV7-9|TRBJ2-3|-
ASSPQQGSSDTQY
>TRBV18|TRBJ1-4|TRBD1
ASSPRTGANEKLF
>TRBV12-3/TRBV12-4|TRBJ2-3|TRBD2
ASSSHSGGNADTQY
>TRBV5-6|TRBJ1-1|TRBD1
ASSSRAGQGMNTEAF
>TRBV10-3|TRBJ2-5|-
AISEPLAGGETQY
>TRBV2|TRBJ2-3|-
ASSPQGYSTDTQY
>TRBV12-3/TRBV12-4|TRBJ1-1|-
ASRIGGNTEAF
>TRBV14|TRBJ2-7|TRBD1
ASSITGVSYEQY
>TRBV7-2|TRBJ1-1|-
ASSLDGMGGIKAF
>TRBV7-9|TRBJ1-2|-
ASSLTDRQGYYGYT
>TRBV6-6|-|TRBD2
ASSYGLAGGPGNEQF
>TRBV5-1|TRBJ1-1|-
ASSLVGQNTEAF
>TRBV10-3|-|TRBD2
AISESLAGAKETQY
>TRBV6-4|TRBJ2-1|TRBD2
ASSVQRGSYNEQF
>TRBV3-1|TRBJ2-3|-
ASSQAGISTDTQY
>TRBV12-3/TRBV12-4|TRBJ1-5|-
ASSLEGGQPQH
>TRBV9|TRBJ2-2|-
ASTGENTGELF
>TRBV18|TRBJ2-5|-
ASSPKTQETQY
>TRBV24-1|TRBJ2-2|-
ATSDTHNTGELF
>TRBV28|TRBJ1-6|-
ASSFGHLRNSPLH
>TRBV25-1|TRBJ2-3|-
ASSEYGDTQY
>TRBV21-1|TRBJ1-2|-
ASSKRGEGARYGYT
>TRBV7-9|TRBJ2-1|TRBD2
ASNRLAGQNEQF
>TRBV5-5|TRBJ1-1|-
ASSFGGHTNTEAF
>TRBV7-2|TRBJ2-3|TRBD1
ASSPTSTGVTDTQY
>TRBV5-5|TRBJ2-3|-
ASSPGVGTDTQY
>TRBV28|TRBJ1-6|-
ASSTAGTWGSYNSPLH
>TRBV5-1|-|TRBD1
ASSRDRGRSEQF
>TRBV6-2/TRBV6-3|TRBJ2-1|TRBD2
ASSYLRASGDEQF
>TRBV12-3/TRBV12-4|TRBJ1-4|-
ASSLTEQSLL
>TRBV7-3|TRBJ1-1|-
ASSLSVIVGPNTEAF
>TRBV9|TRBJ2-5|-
ASSAGPGPPQETQY
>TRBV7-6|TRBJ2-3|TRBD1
ASSDQGVESDTQY
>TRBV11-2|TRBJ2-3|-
ASSLLRGATDTQY
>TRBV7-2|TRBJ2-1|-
ASSLGTANNERF
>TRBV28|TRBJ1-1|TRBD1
ASRKGQVVTEAF
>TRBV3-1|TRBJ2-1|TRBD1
ASRRDRGNREQF
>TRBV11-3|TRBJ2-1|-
ASGVSSPEQF
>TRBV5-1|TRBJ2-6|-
ASSLLDTSSGANVLT
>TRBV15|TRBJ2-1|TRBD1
ATSRSLGQGRTLSYNEQF
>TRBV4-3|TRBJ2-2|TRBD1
ASSLRTGGPGELF
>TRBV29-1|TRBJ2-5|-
SVDIWEETQY
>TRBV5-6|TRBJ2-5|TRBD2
ASSLGLAGGFQETQY